This is a list of T cell receptor beta chains from one sample in a study of cytomegalovirus exposure and HLA in healthy donors. The protocol was immunoSEQ multiplex PCR, while the TCRdb copy is restricted to in-frame clones and leaves out a portion. Found here are 130,000 to 150,000 clones, 60% to 80% of them singletons; the top ten hold 4.5% to 6%. Material: PBMCs. These receptors were obtained from a male donor in good health and CMV-seronegative. CDR3s include the opening cysteine and the closing phenylalanine or tryptophan. The D gene is left open where the match is weak. Some rows have no size entry. The others give once, few or many, or a class for an expanded clone.

d_call j_call clone_size v_call cdr3_aa cdr3_nt
- TRBJ1-5 once TRBV28 CASSLFIGPGSNQPQHF TGTGCCAGCAGTTTATTCATAGGGCCAGGGTCTAATCAGCCCCAGCATTTT
- TRBJ2-3 - TRBV5-6 CASSLGLTQYF TGTGCCAGCAGCTTAGGACTCACGCAGTATTTT
- TRBJ2-7 - TRBV5-1 CASSLVGRGEGTDYEQYF TGCGCCAGCAGCTTGGTGGGCAGGGGGGAAGGGACGGACTACGAGCAGTACTTC
- TRBJ2-6 - TRBV5-1 CASSPQNPPGPSGANGLTF TGCGCCAGCAGCCCTCAAAACCCTCCGGGTCCCTCTGGGGCCAACGGCCTGACTTTC
TRBD1 TRBJ1-4 - TRBV2 CASRDRDEKLFF TGTGCCAGCAGGGACAGGGATGAAAAACTGTTTTTT
- TRBJ2-1 - TRBV4-3 CASSQDLRRASNEQFF TGCGCCAGCAGCCAAGATCTCAGGAGGGCTTCCAATGAGCAGTTCTTC
TRBD1 TRBJ1-1 - TRBV11-2 CASSSKGTGWIENTEAFF TGTGCCAGCAGCTCGAAGGGGACAGGGTGGATCGAGAACACTGAAGCTTTCTTT
- TRBJ1-3 - TRBV11-2 CASSFAGYRSGNTIYF TGTGCCAGCAGCTTCGCAGGGTACCGCTCTGGAAACACCATATATTTT
TRBD2 TRBJ2-1 - TRBV6-1 CASTRASGRNEQFF TGTGCCAGCACCAGAGCTAGCGGGAGGAATGAGCAGTTCTTC
- TRBJ2-1 - TRBV6-5 CASSPQRNEQFF TGTGCCAGCAGCCCTCAGCGTAATGAGCAGTTCTTC
TRBD1 TRBJ1-1 - TRBV7-2 CASSLTGDAFF TGTGCCAGCAGCTTGACAGGGGACGCTTTCTTT
- TRBJ1-3 - TRBV10-2 CASSAGNTIYF TGCGCCAGCAGTGCAGGAAACACCATATATTTT
- TRBJ1-1 - TRBV4-3 CASSQERVDEAFF TGCGCCAGCAGCCAAGAAAGAGTAGATGAAGCTTTCTTT
- TRBJ2-7 few TRBV7-2 CASSLDTLREQYF TGTGCCAGCAGCTTGGACACCTTGAGGGAGCAGTACTTC
- TRBJ1-5 - TRBV5-6 CASSKGSSGQPQHF TGTGCCAGCAGCAAAGGCAGCTCAGGTCAGCCCCAGCATTTT
- TRBJ2-7 - TRBV11-3 CASSLGGGREQYF TGTGCCAGCAGCTTAGGGGGGGGGCGAGAGCAGTACTTC
- TRBJ2-7 - TRBV27 CASSLYGGPPYEQYF TGTGCCAGCAGTTTATACGGGGGGCCTCCCTACGAGCAGTACTTC
TRBD2 TRBJ2-3 - TRBV27 CASSRDSGASTDTQYF TGTGCCAGCAGCCGGGATAGCGGGGCTAGCACAGATACGCAGTATTTT
TRBD1 TRBJ2-1 - TRBV6-5 CASIGPTGANEQFF TGTGCCAGCATTGGGCCGACAGGGGCAAATGAGCAGTTCTTC
TRBD1 TRBJ2-1 - TRBV5-1 CASSRNGQGSYNEQFF TGCGCCAGCAGCAGGAACGGACAGGGATCCTACAATGAGCAGTTCTTC
TRBD1 TRBJ2-7 - TRBV23-1 CASRLPRTGFSYEQYF TGCGCCAGCAGACTACCGCGGACAGGTTTTTCCTACGAGCAGTACTTC
- TRBJ2-7 - TRBV6-1 CASSARGATYEQYF TGTGCCAGCAGTGCCCGGGGGGCCACCTACGAGCAGTACTTC
TRBD1 TRBJ1-2 - TRBV7-9 CASSLGGGALGGYTF TGTGCCAGCAGCCTAGGAGGGGGCGCGCTCGGGGGCTACACCTTC
TRBD1 TRBJ2-2 - TRBV29-1 CSVGQGTGTGELFF TGCAGCGTAGGACAGGGAACGGGCACCGGGGAGCTGTTTTTT
- TRBJ1-2 - TRBV30 CAWGGNYGYTF TGTGCCTGGGGAGGAAACTATGGCTACACCTTC
TRBD1 TRBJ1-1 - TRBV4-2 CASSQDTDRVTEAFF TGTGCCAGCAGCCAAGATACAGACAGGGTCACTGAAGCTTTCTTT
- TRBJ1-4 - TRBV9 CASSVGPGKVYEKLFF TGTGCCAGCAGCGTCGGTCCAGGGAAGGTGTATGAAAAACTGTTTTTT
TRBD2 TRBJ2-1 - TRBV25-1 CASSEYWEGSSYNEQFF TGTGCCAGCAGTGAATACTGGGAGGGATCGTCCTACAATGAGCAGTTCTTC
- TRBJ2-5 - TRBV5-1 CASSLRGGYQETQYF TGCGCCAGCAGCTTGCGGGGTGGGTACCAAGAGACCCAGTACTTC
TRBD1 TRBJ2-7 - TRBV4-1 CASSQAPGQPPYEQYF TGCGCCAGCAGCCAAGCCCCGGGACAGCCCCCCTACGAGCAGTACTTC
TRBD2 TRBJ2-3 - TRBV6-6 CASSYSGENTDTQYF TGTGCCAGCAGTTACAGCGGGGAGAACACAGATACGCAGTATTTT
- TRBJ1-3 - TRBV5-1 CASGLGLPSGNTIYF TGCGCCAGCGGCTTGGGGCTGCCATCTGGAAACACCATATATTTT
TRBD1 TRBJ1-4 - TRBV27 CASSLFRGPNEKLFF TGTGCCAGCAGTTTGTTCAGGGGGCCTAATGAAAAACTGTTTTTT
- TRBJ1-5 - TRBV28 CASSLPGFQPQHF TGTGCCAGCAGTTTACCAGGGTTTCAGCCCCAGCATTTT
- TRBJ2-2 - TRBV5-1 CASSLSGQPPNTGELFF TGCGCCAGCAGCTTGAGTGGACAGCCGCCGAACACCGGGGAGCTGTTTTTT
TRBD1 TRBJ2-3 - TRBV7-3 CASSFGDRVEDTQYF TGTGCCAGCAGCTTTGGGGACAGGGTGGAAGATACGCAGTATTTT
- TRBJ1-5 once TRBV6-5 CASSYSGGSQPQHF TGTGCCAGCAGTTACTCGGGAGGGAGTCAGCCCCAGCATTTT
TRBD1 TRBJ2-1 - TRBV19 CASSRQGGEQFF TGTGCCAGTAGTAGACAGGGCGGTGAGCAGTTCTTC
- TRBJ2-5 - TRBV27 CASSPRGRETQYF TGTGCCAGCAGTCCCCGAGGGCGAGAGACCCAGTACTTC
- TRBJ1-2 - TRBV28 CASRETRTYGYTF TGTGCCAGCAGGGAAACAAGGACTTATGGCTACACCTTC
TRBD1 TRBJ1-2 - TRBV6-1 CASIQTGAGGYTF TGTGCCAGCATCCAGACAGGGGCAGGTGGCTACACCTTC
- TRBJ1-1 - TRBV11-3 CASSLDLYSEAFF TGTGCCAGCAGCTTAGATTTATACAGTGAAGCTTTCTTT
TRBD2 TRBJ2-1 - TRBV28 CASSPGTSGNEQFF TGTGCCAGCAGTCCCGGGACTAGCGGCAATGAGCAGTTCTTC
- TRBJ1-2 - TRBV28 CASSPPPPDIYYGYTF TGTGCCAGCAGTCCTCCCCCCCCGGACATATACTATGGCTACACCTTC
TRBD1 TRBJ1-2 - TRBV19 CASSIDRAGGYTF TGTGCCAGTAGTATCGACAGGGCTGGTGGCTACACCTTC
- TRBJ1-2 - TRBV11-2 CASSRGASYGYTF TGTGCCAGCAGCCGAGGAGCGTCCTATGGCTACACCTTC
- TRBJ1-1 - TRBV28 CASSRGGGRVNEAFF TGTGCCAGCAGTCGAGGGGGGGGGAGAGTTAATGAAGCTTTCTTT
TRBD1 TRBJ1-3 few TRBV7-6 CASSTGVGNTIYF TGTGCCAGCAGCACAGGGGTTGGAAACACCATATATTTT
- TRBJ2-2 - TRBV18 CASSPPQGPGELFF TGTGCCAGCTCACCACCCCAGGGGCCCGGGGAGCTGTTTTTT
- TRBJ1-2 - TRBV7-2 CASSSRNGNYGYTF TGTGCCAGCAGCTCCAGAAACGGGAACTATGGCTACACCTTC
TRBD2 TRBJ2-1 once TRBV6-6 CASSRGLAGGRDEQFF TGTGCCAGCAGCCGGGGACTAGCGGGGGGAAGGGATGAGCAGTTCTTC
TRBD1 TRBJ1-1 - TRBV28 CASSPRQGLRNTEAFF TGTGCCAGCAGTCCGAGACAGGGGCTTAGGAACACTGAAGCTTTCTTT
- TRBJ1-2 - TRBV4-3 CASSQAPQATYGYTF TGCGCCAGCAGCCAAGCCCCGCAGGCAACCTATGGCTACACCTTC
TRBD1 TRBJ1-2 few TRBV5-4 CASSFRDRPYGYTF TGTGCCAGCAGCTTCCGGGACAGGCCATATGGCTACACCTTC
- TRBJ1-2 - TRBV19 CASGQSNNYGYTF TGTGCCAGTGGACAGTCTAATAACTATGGCTACACCTTC
- TRBJ2-3 - TRBV5-4 CASSVTGGRNTQYF TGTGCCAGCAGCGTGACCGGAGGGCGAAATACGCAGTATTTT
- TRBJ2-2 few TRBV9 CASSHLEGELFF TGTGCCAGCAGTCACCTCGAGGGGGAGCTGTTTTTT
- TRBJ1-6 - TRBV25-1 CASSGPLRGGPLHF TGTGCCAGCAGTGGGCCCCTACGAGGGGGACCCCTCCACTTT
- TRBJ1-5 - TRBV27 CASKGLRLGEENQPQHF TGTGCCAGCAAAGGTCTTCGTCTCGGAGAGGAGAATCAGCCCCAGCATTTT